This entry lists 21 T cell receptor beta chains sequenced from one sample in a study of T cell responses to AZD1222 COVID-19 vaccine (dated by TCRdb to the early 2020s). This specimen's time point label, per the study, means: about 28 days (+/-7) after the second vaccine dose. Library method: the immunoSEQ multiplex PCR assay. TCRdb re-hosts the immuneACCESS table, in-frame sequences only. Its copies lack some clones; in the studies checked, an unresolved V gene accounts for under half of them, and the cause for the rest is not known. Present in this sample are 150,000 to 200,000 clones, 92% of which were seen just once. The top ten hold more than 1% of the sample. This specimen consisted of peripheral blood, obtained 28 days after the second AZD1222 dose. Receptor source: an adult who received the AZD1222 COVID-19 vaccine.

The chain employs TRBV5-5 and TRBJ2-6; no definite D call. Trimming left V 0 bases short and J 1 base short, with 2 bases between. Germline lookup yields CDR1 SGHKS and CDR2 YYEKEE (reference sequence). The CDR3 has 14 residues. The CDR3 nucleotides read TGTGCCAGCAGCTTGGGGTCTGGGGCCAACGTCCTGACTTTC. It codes for CASSLGSGANVLTF.

The genes are TRBV2 and TRBJ2-5, with 10 bases identical to TRBD1. There are 14 residues in the CDR3. Germline assignment: CDR1 SNHLY and CDR2 FYNNEI. The junction had 8 bases not matched to a gene; V was cut back by 9 bases and J by 4 bases. The CDR3 nucleotides are TGTGCCAGAAGGGACAGGGGAGGTGCAGAGACCCAGTACTTC. Residues: CARRDRGGAETQYF.

The chain couples TRBV18 to TRBJ2-1; D remains ambiguous. Per the germline V gene, CDR1 is KGHSH and CDR2 is LQKENI. Trimming left V 2 bases short and J 10 bases short, with 6 bases between. The CDR3 contains 11 residues. The CDR3 sequence: CASSPMIEQFF. The DNA of the CDR3 is TGTGCCAGCTCACCAATGATAGAGCAGTTCTTC. The complete variable domain, with remaining parts taken from reference TRBV18 and TRBJ2-1, reads NAGVMQNPRHLVRRRGQEARLRCSPMKGHSHVYWYRQLPEEGLKFMVYLQKENIIDESGMPKERFSAEFPKEGPSILRIQQVVRGDSAAYFCASSPMIEQFFGPGTRLTVL.

V usage is TRBV4-1 and J usage is TRBJ1-1, with D unclear. Germline V gives CDR1 MGHRA, CDR2 YSYEKL. Between the trimmed V and J ends, which lost 0 bases and 0 bases, there was a span of 5 bases. CDR3 size: 14 residues. CDR3 sequence (DNA): TGCGCCAGCAGCCAAGAAGGGCTGAACACTGAAGCTTTCTTT. Its translation is CASSQEGLNTEAFF.

The rearrangement links TRBV19 to TRBJ2-7; tentatively, D is TRBD1 (6 bases). The CDR3 is 13 amino acids. CDR1 is LNHDA, CDR2 SQIVND, per germline (reference sequence). Deletions cut 5 bases from V and 3 bases from J, with 11 bases between. The CDR3 is CASSPGQLYEQYF. CDR3 DNA sequence: TGTGCCAGTAGTCCCGGACAGCTCTACGAGCAGTACTTC.

The V call is TRBV18, the J call TRBJ1-5; D unresolved. The germline V gene encodes CDR1 KGHSH and CDR2 LQKENI. The CDR3 consists of 13 residues. Trimming pared 2 bases from V and 5 bases from J, leaving 7 bases between. The CDR3 DNA sequence: TGTGCCAGCTCACCAAACCTTTATCAGCCCCAGCATTTT. Translating gives CASSPNLYQPQHF. Supplemented by reference TRBV18 and TRBJ1-5, the full variable domain reads NAGVMQNPRHLVRRRGQEARLRCSPMKGHSHVYWYRQLPEEGLKFMVYLQKENIIDESGMPKERFSAEFPKEGPSILRIQQVVRGDSAAYFCASSPNLYQPQHFGDGTRLSIL.

V and J are TRBV6-6 and TRBJ2-3, with 7 bases fitting TRBD2. CDR1 MNHNY and CDR2 SVGAGI come from the germline V gene (reference sequence). V was pared by 5 bases and J by 4 bases, with 15 bases of the junction left unmatched. The CDR3 has 17 amino acids. The CDR3 spells CASSQAPIGLVADTQYF. In nucleotides, the CDR3 is TGTGCCAGCAGTCAGGCCCCCATAGGACTAGTGGCAGATACGCAGTATTTT.

The V and J genes are TRBV2 and TRBJ1-2; D ambiguous. CDR1 is SNHLY and CDR2 is FYNNEI in the germline V gene. The V end was cut by 4 bases, the J end by 3 bases, with 12 bases between. The CDR3 is 14 residues long. The CDR3 spells CASSGHGEYYGYTF. CDR3 nucleotide sequence: TGTGCCAGCAGTGGGCACGGCGAATACTATGGCTACACCTTC.

In its sample, this clone was seen once. The chain links TRBV5-1 to TRBJ1-6; D is unresolved. Trimming took off 6 bases at V and 7 bases at J, with 17 bases between the two ends. The V gene's germline CDR1 is SGHRS and CDR2 YFSETQ. The CDR3 loop spans 15 amino acids. CDR3 DNA: TGCGCCAGCACCTCGGGAAAAGCTACCAATTCACCCCTCCACTTT. This translates into CASTSGKATNSPLHF.

The V and J genes are TRBV2 and TRBJ1-2, with D unclear. V gave up 6 bases and J gave up 8 bases, with 19 bases separating them. Germline values: CDR1 SNHLY, CDR2 FYNNEI. The CDR3 loop spans 14 amino acids. This CDR3 is CASRGSFRAQGYTF. CDR3 DNA sequence: TGTGCCAGCAGGGGTTCCTTTAGGGCCCAGGGCTACACCTTC.

CDR3 protein: CASRRDSRLDPTF. The CDR3 DNA reads as TGTGCCAGCAGACGGGACAGTAGATTAGATCCGACCTTC. The gene calls are TRBV6-5 and TRBJ1-2; 7 bases are shared with TRBD1. The germline CDR1 and CDR2 sequences are MNHEY and SVGAGI. The CDR3 length is 13 residues. V shed 6 bases, J shed 14 bases, and the junction held 15 bases outside the gene matches.

As DNA, the CDR3 is TGTGCCAGCAGCAACAGGGGGCTCGGAGCTTTCTTT. Translation: CASSNRGLGAFF. The genes are TRBV6-6 and TRBJ1-1; 9 positions agree with TRBD1. Per germline, CDR1 MNHNY and CDR2 SVGAGI (reference sequence). Germline trimming cut 6 bases from V and 10 bases from J; bases unmatched to any gene: 6. CDR3 length: 12 amino acids.

V usage is TRBV29-1 and J usage is TRBJ1-1; D is possibly TRBD1 (5 bases). The CDR3 has 13 amino acids. Trimming took 7 bases from V and 4 from J, leaving 16 bases between them. Germline CDR1 SQVTM, CDR2 ANQGSEA. The CDR3 DNA sequence: TGCAGCGCTGGACGACGGGGGGGCACTGAAGCTTTCTTT. Encoded protein: CSAGRRGGTEAFF.

A note on this clone: Other DNA sequences within the sample encode an identical CDR3. V is TRBV5-4 and J is TRBJ1-2, with TRBD1 matching over 7 bases. Germline-derived CDR1 and CDR2 are SGHNT and YYREEE (reference sequence). The CDR3 length is 15 residues. V shed 5 bases, J shed 1 base, and the junction held 8 bases outside the gene matches. As DNA, the CDR3 is TGTGCCAGCAGTCCGACCGGGACAGTTAACTATGGCTACACCTTC. It translates to CASSPTGTVNYGYTF.

The chain is built from TRBV19 and TRBJ1-2; 7 bases fit TRBD1. The CDR3 sequence is 12 residues long. V shed 10 bases, J shed 4 bases, and the junction held 6 bases outside the gene matches. Germline V gene lookup returns CDR1 LNHDA and CDR2 SQIVND (reference sequence). The CDR3 DNA is TGTGCCACCGCGACAGGGTCCTATGGCTACACCTTC. Its translation: CATATGSYGYTF.

The sample holds a few counts of this clone. The V gene is TRBV7-2, the J gene TRBJ2-5; no firm D call. V lost 5 bases and J 3 bases, leaving 10 bases between the germline ends. CDR1 SGHTA and CDR2 FQGNSA come from the germline V gene. The CDR3 covers 13 residues. This CDR3 is CASSPSWEETQYF. In DNA form, the CDR3 reads TGTGCCAGCAGCCCTAGTTGGGAAGAGACCCAGTACTTC.

V is TRBV7-9 and J is TRBJ1-1, with 8 bases lining up with TRBD1. The V gene end was trimmed by 6 bases and the J gene end by 4 bases; junction bases not matched to a gene: 4. The germline gives CDR1 SEHNR, CDR2 FQNEAQ (reference sequence). This CDR3 region has 13 residues. The CDR3 loop reads CASRYDRGTEAFF. The CDR3 DNA reads as TGTGCCAGCAGGTATGACAGGGGCACTGAAGCTTTCTTT.

This clone was seen just once. V usage is TRBV10-3 and J usage is TRBJ1-2; D is possibly TRBD1 (6 bases). Between the trimmed V and J ends, which lost 6 bases and 3 bases, there was a span of 11 bases. This CDR3 region has 13 residues. CDR1 ENHRY and CDR2 SYGVKD come from the germline V gene. For the CDR3, the DNA is TGTGCCATCAGAAAGGACAGCTACTATGGCTACACCTTC. As protein: CAIRKDSYYGYTF.

The V call is TRBV5-1, the J call TRBJ1-1; 9 nucleotides agree with TRBD1. V lost 4 bases and J lost 3; bases outside the gene matches: 7. Germline CDR1 and CDR2: SGHRS and YFSETQ. The CDR3 is made up of 15 amino acids. CDR3 sequence: CASSPGTGKDTEAFF. CDR3 sequence (DNA): TGCGCCAGCAGCCCGGGGACAGGGAAGGACACTGAAGCTTTCTTT.

The V call is TRBV5-1, the J call TRBJ2-1; D gene uncertain. Germline V gene data show CDR1 as SGHRS and CDR2 as YFSETQ. This CDR3 contains 11 residues. Trimming left V 2 bases short and J 10 bases short, with 7 bases between. The CDR3: CASSFGAEQFF. The CDR3 DNA reads as TGCGCCAGCAGCTTCGGAGCGGAGCAGTTCTTC.

The rearrangement links TRBV7-2 to TRBJ2-7, with D perhaps being TRBD1 or TRBD2 (5 bases each). The CDR3 runs 12 residues. V was trimmed by 4 bases and J by 10 bases, leaving 14 bases between them. Germline assignment: CDR1 SGHTA and CDR2 FQGNSA. For the CDR3, the DNA is TGTGCCAGCAGCTCCGCCGGGACGATCCAGTACTTC. This translates into CASSSAGTIQYF.